Listed below are T cell receptor beta chains from one sample, sequenced in a study of T-cell memory formation after mild COVID-19. TCRdb re-called the 5' RACE reads through MiXCR, storing one row per CDR3 protein. Of 350,000 to 500,000 distinct CDR3 sequences listed, under 20% are singletons. The specimen sequenced was PBMCs or a T cell subset sorted from them (not recorded which). Source of these receptors: a man between 18 and 29 years old who had mild COVID-19 (a few samples of this study predate the infection). Cell type and time point are not known. The CDR3 runs from the conserved cysteine through the conserved F or W. The D gene is left open where the match is weak. Not all rows give a size; the values are once, few, many and, for expanded clones, a class.

V: TRBV7-2; size: many; D: TRBD1; J: TRBJ2-5; CDR3: CASRQGQETQYF; DNA: TGTGCCAGCAGACAGGGGCAAGAGACCCAGTACTTC
V: TRBV7-6; size: NA; D: NA; J: TRBJ1-1; CDR3: CASSPDASRNTEAFF; DNA: TGTGCCAGCAGCCCGGATGCGTCGAGGAACACTGAAGCTTTCTTT
V: TRBV7-9; size: few; D: TRBD1; J: TRBJ1-2; CDR3: CASSRMAGTADGYTF; DNA: TGTGCCAGCAGCCGAATGGCCGGGACAGCCGATGGCTACACCTTC
V: TRBV20-1; size: many; D: NA; J: TRBJ2-5; CDR3: CSARGLGETQYF; DNA: TGCAGTGCTAGAGGGTTGGGAGAGACCCAGTACTTC
V: TRBV4-3; size: few; D: NA; J: TRBJ1-3; CDR3: CASSQDSSSGNTIYF; DNA: TGCGCCAGCAGCCAAGATAGCAGCTCTGGAAACACCATATATTTT
V: TRBV9; size: NA; D: NA; J: TRBJ1-1; CDR3: CASSVVLGMNTEAFF; DNA: TGTGCCAGCAGCGTAGTTCTGGGCATGAACACTGAAGCTTTCTTT
V: TRBV29-1; size: few; D: NA; J: TRBJ1-2; CDR3: CSVVITDGEYGYTF; DNA: TGCAGCGTTGTAATAACCGACGGAGAGTATGGCTACACCTTC
V: TRBV6-5; size: NA; D: NA; J: TRBJ1-6; CDR3: CASSYSWSPLHF; DNA: TGTGCCAGCAGTTACTCCTGGTCACCCCTCCACTTT
V: TRBV7-3; size: NA; D: NA; J: TRBJ2-2; CDR3: CASRGTLNTGELFF; DNA: TGTGCCAGCAGGGGGACACTGAACACCGGGGAGCTGTTTTTT
V: TRBV12-3/TRBV12-4; size: few; D: NA; J: TRBJ1-2; CDR3: CASSPTGVGGYTF; DNA: TGTGCCAGCAGCCCTACAGGTGTAGGTGGCTACACCTTC
V: TRBV15; size: NA; D: NA; J: TRBJ2-5; CDR3: CATSRHLGQETQYF; DNA: TGTGCCACCAGCAGACACTTGGGGCAAGAGACCCAGTACTTC
V: TRBV7-3; size: few; D: TRBD1; J: TRBJ2-2; CDR3: CASSILTGGAGELFF; DNA: TGTGCCAGCAGCATACTGACAGGGGGTGCCGGGGAGCTGTTTTTT
V: TRBV5-5; size: few; D: NA; J: TRBJ1-5; CDR3: CASSLVPGNQPQHF; DNA: TGTGCCAGCAGCTTGGTCCCGGGAAATCAGCCCCAGCATTTT
V: TRBV12-3/TRBV12-4; size: NA; D: TRBD2; J: TRBJ2-1; CDR3: CASSLVSAGVAGQFF; DNA: TGTGCCAGCAGTTTAGTGTCGGCGGGGGTGGCAGGGCAGTTCTTC
V: TRBV5-1; size: NA; D: NA; J: TRBJ2-2; CDR3: CASSLRQTTGELFF; DNA: TGCGCCAGCAGCTTGCGGCAGACAACCGGGGAGCTGTTTTTT
V: TRBV2; size: NA; D: TRBD1; J: TRBJ2-7; CDR3: CASREDRGSEQYF; DNA: TGTGCCAGCAGAGAAGACAGGGGCAGCGAGCAGTACTTC
V: TRBV6-2/TRBV6-3; size: many; D: TRBD1; J: TRBJ1-1; CDR3: CASALQGLTEAFF; DNA: TGTGCCAGCGCTTTACAGGGGCTCACTGAAGCTTTCTTT
V: TRBV7-2; size: many; D: TRBD2; J: TRBJ2-3; CDR3: CASSRTSGGSTDTQYF; DNA: TGCGCCAGCAGCCGAACTAGCGGGGGGAGCACAGATACGCAGTATTTT
V: TRBV5-1; size: NA; D: TRBD2; J: TRBJ2-3; CDR3: CASSLASGGSDTQYF; DNA: TGCGCCAGCAGCTTGGCTAGCGGGGGGTCAGATACGCAGTATTTT
V: TRBV4-3; size: NA; D: TRBD1; J: TRBJ1-5; CDR3: CASSQDRAGGMISNQPQHF; DNA: TGCGCCAGCAGCCAAGATCGCGCAGGGGGAATGATTAGCAATCAGCCCCAGCATTTT
V: TRBV12-3/TRBV12-4; size: NA; D: NA; J: TRBJ2-2; CDR3: CASLGHRAATGELFF; DNA: TGTGCCAGCTTGGGTCACAGGGCTGCCACCGGGGAGCTGTTTTTT
V: TRBV7-6; size: NA; D: TRBD2; J: TRBJ2-3; CDR3: CASSVVAGAPTDTQYF; DNA: TGTGCCAGCAGCGTAGTAGCGGGGGCCCCCACAGATACGCAGTATTTT
V: TRBV18; size: NA; D: NA; J: TRBJ2-7; CDR3: CASSPRHRGASYEQYF; DNA: TGTGCCAGCTCACCCCGACATCGGGGGGCCTCCTACGAGCAGTACTTC
V: TRBV5-5; size: NA; D: TRBD1; J: TRBJ1-5; CDR3: CASSFRPGGQPQHF; DNA: TGTGCCAGCAGCTTCCGCCCAGGGGGCCAGCCCCAGCATTTT
V: TRBV9; size: NA; D: NA; J: TRBJ2-2; CDR3: CASSLFREPTGELFF; DNA: TGTGCCAGCAGCCTATTCCGGGAGCCCACCGGGGAGCTGTTTTTT
V: TRBV7-3; size: few; D: NA; J: TRBJ2-2; CDR3: CASRSPGHPNTGELFF; DNA: TGTGCCAGCAGATCTCCGGGACACCCGAACACCGGGGAGCTGTTTTTT
V: TRBV11-2; size: few; D: NA; J: TRBJ1-2; CDR3: CASSSLGRTVSANYGYTF; DNA: TGTGCCAGCAGCTCCCTAGGACGCACAGTCTCAGCTAACTATGGCTACACCTTC
V: TRBV5-6; size: many; D: NA; J: TRBJ2-2; CDR3: CASSFPPGTNTGELFF; DNA: TGTGCCAGCAGCTTTCCTCCAGGGACGAACACCGGGGAGCTGTTTTTT
V: TRBV7-3; size: few; D: TRBD1; J: TRBJ2-2; CDR3: CASSTTGGYVGELFF; DNA: TGTGCCAGCAGCACGACAGGGGGCTATGTCGGGGAGCTGTTTTTT
V: TRBV10-3; size: NA; D: NA; J: TRBJ1-3; CDR3: CAIGGAEASGNTIYF; DNA: TGTGCCATCGGGGGCGCTGAGGCCTCTGGAAACACCATATATTTT
V: TRBV2; size: NA; D: NA; J: TRBJ1-4; CDR3: CASSVLPQGREKLFF; DNA: TGTGCCAGCAGTGTTCTACCTCAGGGAAGAGAAAAACTGTTTTTT
V: TRBV19; size: few; D: NA; J: TRBJ1-1; CDR3: CASSIDVINTEAFF; DNA: TGTGCCAGTAGTATCGACGTAATAAACACTGAAGCTTTCTTT
V: TRBV6-1; size: NA; D: NA; J: TRBJ2-6; CDR3: CASSEAGLGNSGANVLTF; DNA: TGTGCCAGCAGTGAAGCAGGGCTAGGGAACTCTGGGGCCAACGTCCTGACTTTC
V: TRBV7-3; size: few; D: NA; J: TRBJ2-2; CDR3: CASSSTGANTGELFF; DNA: TGTGCCAGCAGCTCGACAGGAGCGAACACCGGGGAGCTGTTTTTT
V: TRBV5-1; size: NA; D: NA; J: TRBJ1-1; CDR3: CASSPQAGITEAFF; DNA: TGCGCCAGCAGCCCCCAGGCGGGGATCACTGAAGCTTTCTTT